This TCR beta chain derives from a study of T cells after posttransplantation cyclophosphamide. Germline V CDR1 and CDR2: WSHSY, SAAADI. The CDR3 is 13 residues long. V was cut by 6 bases and J by 3 bases, with 8 bases left in between. A marrow graft followed busulfan-fludarabine conditioning, with cyclophosphamide on days +3 and +4. Using immunoSEQ multiplex PCR, the repertoire was profiled, and TCRdb retains in-frame clones only, with some absent. The profile covers 4,900 or so clones, with 70% to 85% appearing a single time and 34% taken by the ten largest. The receptor was derived from a male patient between 60 and 69 years old who received an allogeneic stem cell transplant from an unrelated donor, was CMV-positive, and had no GVHD. Some T cells may possibly be graft donor cells. The specimen was PBMCs, collected after allogeneic stem cell transplant with posttransplant cyclophosphamide. This chain links TRBV10-2 with TRBJ2-2; maybe TRBD1 (5 bases). The CDR3 nucleotides are TGCGCCAGCAGAGACAGCCACACCGGGGAGCTGTTTTTT. Translation: CASRDSHTGELFF.